This T cell receptor beta chain is drawn from a study of blood T cell repertoires in COVID-19. Looking at the study overall: From T cells, B-cell-depleted T cells, or PBMCs came the material, which was cDNA or gDNA.

Measured with immunoSEQ multiplex PCR; TCRdb has only the in-frame clones, and not every one. The profile shows under 250,000 clones, roughly 87% of them singletons. This CDR3 comprises 15 residues. Germline CDR1 MNHEY, CDR2 SMNVEV (reference sequence). V lost 1 base, J lost 10 bases, and 14 bases lay in between. The chain uses TRBV27 and TRBJ1-6; D is unresolved. The TCR sequence derives from a young man with active or convalescent COVID-19. What was sequenced was peripheral blood. The CDR3 reads CASSLFPGIFSPLHF. Here the CDR3 DNA reads TGTGCCAGCAGTTTATTCCCCGGGATATTCTCACCCCTCCACTTT.